What follows describes a single TCR beta chain. Antigen specificity is unknown. This sequence may be a read error, since a much larger clone differs from it by one base. The sequenced template was RNA, covering the TCR beta CDR3 region. First-round RT-PCR used HTBI primers; second-round multiplex PCR followed. TCRdb recomputed calls from the multiplex PCR reads with MiXCR, one row per CDR3 protein. The table shows about 740,000 distinct CDR3 sequences, with approximately 40% occurring only once. The data were taken from a study of Graves' ophthalmopathy and Graves' hyperthyroidism. General study results and limits: Most thyroid clonotypes expanded beyond 0.001 frequency were also found in blood.

Pregnancy or lactation, uncontrolled infections and other autoimmune diseases were grounds for excluding patients. The source is an adult man with Graves' ophthalmopathy. Sample: peripheral blood.

CDR3 DNA: TGCGCCAGCAGTGACAGGGCGGACACCCGGGAGCTGTTTTTT. Translation gives CASSDRADTRELFF. This rearrangement joins TRBV10-2 to TRBJ2-2; D might be TRBD1 (5 bases). This CDR3 has 14 amino acids. Germline-derived CDR1 and CDR2 are WSHSY and SAAADI.